This TCR beta chain was captured by sequencing in a study of PD-1 blockade in classical Hodgkin lymphoma. Study-level results: The CD4+ diversity rise by C4D1 was clearest in complete responders. Newly diagnosed patients were said to have less baseline TCR diversity than healthy donors did.

Every single patient, without exception, relapsed after autologous stem cell transplantation, and brentuximab vedotin exposure varied. Repertoires were generated with immunoSEQ multiplex PCR, while TCRdb's copy carries only in-frame clones and drops some. The repertoire holds 43,000 or so clones, with more than 70% as singletons. For this clone: Its antigen remains unidentified.

In germline, CDR1 is LNHDA, CDR2 SQIVND (reference sequence). The length of the CDR3 is 19 residues. Germline trimming cut 0 bases from V and 1 base from J; bases unmatched to any gene: 11. The sequence was obtained from a human donor with classical Hodgkin lymphoma. The sample consisted of peripheral blood mononuclear cells (PBMCs), taken at baseline. The gene calls are TRBV19 and TRBJ2-1, with 8 bases aligning to TRBD2. CDR3 amino acids: CASSIDSPGLGGSYNEQFF. CDR3 sequence (DNA): TGTGCCAGTAGTATAGATTCGCCGGGACTAGGTGGGTCCTACAATGAGCAGTTCTTC.